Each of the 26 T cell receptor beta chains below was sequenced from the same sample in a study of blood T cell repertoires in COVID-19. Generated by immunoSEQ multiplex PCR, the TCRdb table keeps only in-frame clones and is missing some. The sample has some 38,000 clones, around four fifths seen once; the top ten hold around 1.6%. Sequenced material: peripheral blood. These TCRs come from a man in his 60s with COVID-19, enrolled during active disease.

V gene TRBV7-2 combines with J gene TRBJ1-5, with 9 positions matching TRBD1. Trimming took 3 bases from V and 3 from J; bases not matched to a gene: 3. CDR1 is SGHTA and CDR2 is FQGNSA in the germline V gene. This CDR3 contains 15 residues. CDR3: CASSFGTGINQPQHF. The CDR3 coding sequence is TGTGCCAGCAGCTTCGGGACAGGGATCAATCAGCCCCAGCATTTT.

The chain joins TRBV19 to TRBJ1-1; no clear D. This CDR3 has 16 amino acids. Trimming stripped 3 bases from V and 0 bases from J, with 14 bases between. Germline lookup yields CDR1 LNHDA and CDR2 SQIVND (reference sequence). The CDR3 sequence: CASSMPQTEMNTEAFF. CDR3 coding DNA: TGTGCCAGTAGTATGCCGCAAACAGAGATGAACACTGAAGCTTTCTTT.

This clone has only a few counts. The CDR3 DNA is TGTGCCAGCAGTAGATCCACGACCTTAGCACACGAGCAGTACTTC. This sequence encodes CASSRSTTLAHEQYF. The chain couples TRBV6-2 or TRBV6-3 to TRBJ2-7; D unresolved. From germline, CDR1 is MNHEY and CDR2 SVGEGT. CDR3 length: 15 residues. V lost 5 bases and J lost 5, with 19 bases in between.

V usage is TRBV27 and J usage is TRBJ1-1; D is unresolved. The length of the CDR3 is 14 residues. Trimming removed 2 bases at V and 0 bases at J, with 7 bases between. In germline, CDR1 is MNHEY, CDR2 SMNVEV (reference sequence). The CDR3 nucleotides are TGTGCCAGCAGTTTAAGTTCGGTGAACACTGAAGCTTTCTTT. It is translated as CASSLSSVNTEAFF.

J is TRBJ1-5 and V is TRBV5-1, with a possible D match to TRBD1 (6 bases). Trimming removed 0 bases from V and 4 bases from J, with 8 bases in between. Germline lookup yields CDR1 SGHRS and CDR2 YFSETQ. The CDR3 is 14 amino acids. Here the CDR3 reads CASSLGTANQPQHF. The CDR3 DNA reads TGCGCCAGCAGCTTGGGGACAGCTAATCAGCCCCAGCATTTT.

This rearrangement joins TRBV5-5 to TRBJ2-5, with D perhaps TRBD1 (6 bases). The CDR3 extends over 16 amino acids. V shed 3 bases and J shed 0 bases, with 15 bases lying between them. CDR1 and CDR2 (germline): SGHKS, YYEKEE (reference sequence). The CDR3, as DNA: TGTGCCAGCAGCTACCAGGGGTCGAAGTACCAAGAGACCCAGTACTTC. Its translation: CASSYQGSKYQETQYF.

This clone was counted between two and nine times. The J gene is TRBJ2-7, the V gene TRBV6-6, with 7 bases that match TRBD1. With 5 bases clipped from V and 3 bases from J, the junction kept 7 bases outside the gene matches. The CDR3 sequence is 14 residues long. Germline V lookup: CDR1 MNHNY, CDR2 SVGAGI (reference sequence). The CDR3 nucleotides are TGTGCCAGCAGTGCCACGACAGGGCTCTACGAGCAGTACTTC. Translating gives CASSATTGLYEQYF.

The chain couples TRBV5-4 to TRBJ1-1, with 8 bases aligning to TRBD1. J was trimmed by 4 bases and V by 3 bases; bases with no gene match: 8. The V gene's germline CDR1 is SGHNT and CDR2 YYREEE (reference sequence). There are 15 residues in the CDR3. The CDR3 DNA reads TGTGCCAGCAGCTCGGCCAGGGGGCAGGCCACTGAAGCTTTCTTT. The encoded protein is CASSSARGQATEAFF. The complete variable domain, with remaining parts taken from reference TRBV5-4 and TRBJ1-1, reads ETGVTQSPTHLIKTRGQQVTLRCSSQSGHNTVSWYQQALGQGPQFIFQYYREEENGRGNFPPRFSGLQFPNYSSELNVNALELDDSALYLCASSSARGQATEAFFGQGTRLTVV.

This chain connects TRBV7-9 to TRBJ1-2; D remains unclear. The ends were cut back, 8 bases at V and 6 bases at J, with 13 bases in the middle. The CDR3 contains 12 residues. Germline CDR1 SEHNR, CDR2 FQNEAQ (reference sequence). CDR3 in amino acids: CASPTSADGYTF. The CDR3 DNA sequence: TGTGCCAGCCCTACTTCGGCGGATGGCTACACCTTC.

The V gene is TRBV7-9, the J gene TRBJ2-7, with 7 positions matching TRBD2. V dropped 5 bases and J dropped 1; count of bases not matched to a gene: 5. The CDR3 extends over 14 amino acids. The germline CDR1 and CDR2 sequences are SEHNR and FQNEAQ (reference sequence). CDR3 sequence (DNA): TGTGCCAGCAGCGCCACTAGCGTGTCCTACGAGCAGTACTTC. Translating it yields CASSATSVSYEQYF.

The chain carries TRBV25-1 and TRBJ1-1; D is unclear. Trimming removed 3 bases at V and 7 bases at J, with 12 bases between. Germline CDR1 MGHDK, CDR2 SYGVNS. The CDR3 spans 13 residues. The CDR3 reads CASSDPGEVEAFF. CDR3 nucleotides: TGTGCCAGCAGTGATCCCGGGGAGGTTGAAGCTTTCTTT. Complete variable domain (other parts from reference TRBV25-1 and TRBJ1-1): EADIYQTPRYLVIGTGKKITLECSQTMGHDKMYWYQQDPGMELHLIHYSYGVNSTEKGDLSSESTVSRIRTEHFPLTLESARPSHTSQYLCASSDPGEVEAFFGQGTRLTVV.

CDR3: CASSLTGGVNTIYF. DNA for the CDR3: TGTGCCAGCAGCTTAACAGGGGGCGTTAACACCATATATTTT. V usage is TRBV11-2 and J usage is TRBJ1-3; TRBD1 matches 9 bases. Unmatched junction bases numbered 3, after V lost 2 bases and J lost 7 bases. CDR3 length: 14 residues. Germline values: CDR1 SGHAT, CDR2 FQNNGV.

As DNA, the CDR3 is TGTGCCAGCAGTTCCCTTGGGGCAGGGAACTACGAGCAGTACTTC. Its protein is CASSSLGAGNYEQYF. This chain links TRBV6-5 with TRBJ2-7; possibly TRBD1 for D (5 bases). V shed 4 bases and J shed 3 bases, with 16 bases lying between them. Germline V lookup: CDR1 MNHEY, CDR2 SVGAGI. This CDR3 is 15 amino acids long.

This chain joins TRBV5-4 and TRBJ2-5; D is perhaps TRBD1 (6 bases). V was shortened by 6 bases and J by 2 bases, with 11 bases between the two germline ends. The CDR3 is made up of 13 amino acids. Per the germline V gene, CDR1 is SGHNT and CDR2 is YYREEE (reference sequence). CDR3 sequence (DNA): TGTGCCAGCAAAGGACAGCAACAAGAGACCCAGTACTTC. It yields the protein CASKGQQQETQYF. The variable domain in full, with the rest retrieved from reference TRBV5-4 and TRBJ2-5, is ETGVTQSPTHLIKTRGQQVTLRCSSQSGHNTVSWYQQALGQGPQFIFQYYREEENGRGNFPPRFSGLQFPNYSSELNVNALELDDSALYLCASKGQQQETQYFGPGTRLLVL.

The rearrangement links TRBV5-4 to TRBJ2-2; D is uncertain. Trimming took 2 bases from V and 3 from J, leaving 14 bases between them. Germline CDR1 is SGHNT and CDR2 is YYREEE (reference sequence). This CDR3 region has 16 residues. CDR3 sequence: CASSLMRKTDTGELFF. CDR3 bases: TGTGCCAGCAGCTTAATGAGGAAAACGGACACCGGGGAGCTGTTTTTT.

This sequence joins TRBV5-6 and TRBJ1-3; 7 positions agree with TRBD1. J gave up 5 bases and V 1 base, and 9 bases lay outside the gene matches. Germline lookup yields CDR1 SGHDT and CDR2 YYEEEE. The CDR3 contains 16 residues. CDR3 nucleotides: TGTGCCAGCAGCTTGACAGGGGCGGTTGCTAGAAACACCATATATTTT. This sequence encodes CASSLTGAVARNTIYF.

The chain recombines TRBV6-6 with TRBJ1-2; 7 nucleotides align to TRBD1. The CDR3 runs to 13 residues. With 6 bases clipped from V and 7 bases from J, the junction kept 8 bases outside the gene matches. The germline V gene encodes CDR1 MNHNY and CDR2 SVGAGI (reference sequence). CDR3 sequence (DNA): TGTGCCAGCAGCTCAGACAGGGACGGTGGCTACACCTTC. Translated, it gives CASSSDRDGGYTF.

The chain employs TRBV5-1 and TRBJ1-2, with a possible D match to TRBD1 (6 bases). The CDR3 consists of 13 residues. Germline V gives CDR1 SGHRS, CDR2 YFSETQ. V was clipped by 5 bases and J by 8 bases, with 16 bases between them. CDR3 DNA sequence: TGCGCCAGCAGGGCTAAACAGGGCGACGGCTACACCTTC. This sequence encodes CASRAKQGDGYTF.

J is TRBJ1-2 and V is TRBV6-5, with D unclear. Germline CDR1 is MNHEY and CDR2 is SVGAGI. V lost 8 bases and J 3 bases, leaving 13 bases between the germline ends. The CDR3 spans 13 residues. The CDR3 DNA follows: TGTGCCAGCTCCTATGCGGAATACTATGGCTACACCTTC. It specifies CASSYAEYYGYTF.

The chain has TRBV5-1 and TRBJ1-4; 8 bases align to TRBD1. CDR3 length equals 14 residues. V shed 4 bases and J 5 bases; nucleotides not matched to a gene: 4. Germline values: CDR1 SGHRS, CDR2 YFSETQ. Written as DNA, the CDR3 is TGCGCCAGCAGCCGGACAGGGAAGAATGAAAAACTGTTTTTT. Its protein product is CASSRTGKNEKLFF.

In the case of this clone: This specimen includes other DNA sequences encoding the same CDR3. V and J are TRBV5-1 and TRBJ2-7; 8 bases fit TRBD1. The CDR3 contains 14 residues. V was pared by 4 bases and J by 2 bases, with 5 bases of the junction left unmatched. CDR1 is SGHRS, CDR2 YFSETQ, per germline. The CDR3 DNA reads TGCGCCAGCAGCCCTGGACAGGGCGCCTACGAGCAGTACTTC. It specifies CASSPGQGAYEQYF.

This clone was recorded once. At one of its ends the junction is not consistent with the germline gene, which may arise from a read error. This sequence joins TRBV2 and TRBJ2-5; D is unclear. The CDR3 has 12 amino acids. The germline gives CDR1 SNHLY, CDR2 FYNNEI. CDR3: CASCDRGETQYF. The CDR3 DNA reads TGTGCCAGCTGTGATAGAGGAGAGACCCAGTACTTC. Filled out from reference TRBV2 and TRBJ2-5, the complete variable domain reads EPEVTQTPSHQVTQMGQEVILRCVPISNHLYFYWYRQILGQKVEFLVSFYNNEISEKSEIFDDQFSVERPDGSNFTLKIRSTKLEDSAMYFCASCDRGETQYFGPGTRLLVL.

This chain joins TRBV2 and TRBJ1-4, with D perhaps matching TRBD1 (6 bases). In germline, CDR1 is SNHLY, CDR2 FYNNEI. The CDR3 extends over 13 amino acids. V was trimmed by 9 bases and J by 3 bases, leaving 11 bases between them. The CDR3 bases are TGTGCCAGTACCGGACAGTCTAATGAAAAACTGTTTTTT. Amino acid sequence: CASTGQSNEKLFF.

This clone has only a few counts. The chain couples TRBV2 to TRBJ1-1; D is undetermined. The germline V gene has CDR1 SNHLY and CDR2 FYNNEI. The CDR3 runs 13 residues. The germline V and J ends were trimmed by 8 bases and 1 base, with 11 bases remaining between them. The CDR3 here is CASGQAPNTEAFF. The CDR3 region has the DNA TGTGCCAGCGGGCAGGCACCGAACACTGAAGCTTTCTTT.

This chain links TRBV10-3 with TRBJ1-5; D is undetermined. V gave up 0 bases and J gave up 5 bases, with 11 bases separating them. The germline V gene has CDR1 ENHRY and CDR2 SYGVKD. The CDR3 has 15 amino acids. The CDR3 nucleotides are TGTGCCATCAGTGAGTCGACGGGATTTGATCAGCCCCAGCATTTT. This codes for CAISESTGFDQPQHF.

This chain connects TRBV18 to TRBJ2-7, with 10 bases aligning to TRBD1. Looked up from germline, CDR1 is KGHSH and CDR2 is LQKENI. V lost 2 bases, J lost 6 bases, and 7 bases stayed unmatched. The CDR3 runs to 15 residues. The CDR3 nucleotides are TGTGCCAGCTCACCAGGGGGACAGGGGATTGGCGAGCAGTACTTC. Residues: CASSPGGQGIGEQYF.